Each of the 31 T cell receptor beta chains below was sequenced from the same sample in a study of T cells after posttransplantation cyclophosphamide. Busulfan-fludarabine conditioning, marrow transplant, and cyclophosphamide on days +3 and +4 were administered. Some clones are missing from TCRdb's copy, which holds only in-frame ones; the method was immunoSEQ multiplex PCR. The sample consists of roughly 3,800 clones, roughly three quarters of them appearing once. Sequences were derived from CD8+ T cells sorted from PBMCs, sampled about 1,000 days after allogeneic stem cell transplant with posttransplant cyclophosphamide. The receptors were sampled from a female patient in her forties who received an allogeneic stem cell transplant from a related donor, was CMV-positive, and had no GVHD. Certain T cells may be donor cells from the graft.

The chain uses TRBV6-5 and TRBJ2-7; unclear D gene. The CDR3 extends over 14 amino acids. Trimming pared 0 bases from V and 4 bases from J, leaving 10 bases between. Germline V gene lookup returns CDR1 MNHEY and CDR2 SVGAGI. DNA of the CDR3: TGTGCCAGCAGTTACTCGATTGCGGATTACGAGCAGTACTTC. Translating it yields CASSYSIADYEQYF.

CDR3 region: CATSRDITGLNNEQFF. DNA of the CDR3: TGTGCCACCAGCAGAGATATAACAGGGCTGAACAATGAGCAGTTCTTC. This sequence joins TRBV15 and TRBJ2-1; D is possibly TRBD1 (6 bases). From germline, CDR1 is LNHNV and CDR2 YYDKDF (reference sequence). CDR3 length equals 16 residues. With 0 bases removed from V and 5 bases from J, the gap between germline ends came to 14 bases.

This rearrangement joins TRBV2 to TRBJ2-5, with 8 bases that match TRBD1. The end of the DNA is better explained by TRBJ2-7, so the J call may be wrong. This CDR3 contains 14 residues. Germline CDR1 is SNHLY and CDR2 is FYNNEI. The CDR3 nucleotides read TGTGCCAGCAGTAAAGGACAGGGTTGGTACGAGCAGTACTTC. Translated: CASSKGQGWYEQYF.

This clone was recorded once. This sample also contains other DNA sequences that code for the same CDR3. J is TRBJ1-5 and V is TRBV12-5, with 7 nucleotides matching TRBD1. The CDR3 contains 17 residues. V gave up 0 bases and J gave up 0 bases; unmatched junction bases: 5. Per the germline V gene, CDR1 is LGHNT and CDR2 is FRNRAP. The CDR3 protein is CASGLVHPGGSNQPQHF. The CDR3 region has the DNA TGTGCTAGTGGTTTGGTACACCCAGGGGGTAGCAATCAGCCCCAGCATTTT.

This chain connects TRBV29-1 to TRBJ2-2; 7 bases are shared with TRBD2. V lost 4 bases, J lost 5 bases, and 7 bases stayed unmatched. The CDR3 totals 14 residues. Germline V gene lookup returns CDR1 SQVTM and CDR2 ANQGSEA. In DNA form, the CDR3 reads TGCAGCGTTGCGGGGGGAGAAGAAACCGGGGAGCTGTTTTTT. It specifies CSVAGGEETGELFF.

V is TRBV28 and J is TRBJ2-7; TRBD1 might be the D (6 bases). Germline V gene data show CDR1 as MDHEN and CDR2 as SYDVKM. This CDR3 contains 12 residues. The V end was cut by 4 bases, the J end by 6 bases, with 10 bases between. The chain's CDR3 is CASSYKGVEQYF. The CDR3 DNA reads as TGTGCCAGCAGTTATAAGGGGGTCGAGCAGTACTTC.

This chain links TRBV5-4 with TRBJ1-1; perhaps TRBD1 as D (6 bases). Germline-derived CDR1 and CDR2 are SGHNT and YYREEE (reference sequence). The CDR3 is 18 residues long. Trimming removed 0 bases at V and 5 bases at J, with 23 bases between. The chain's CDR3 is CASSLGVRGGRISTEAFF. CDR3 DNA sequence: TGTGCCAGCAGCTTGGGTGTTAGGGGGGGGCGCATAAGTACTGAAGCTTTCTTT.

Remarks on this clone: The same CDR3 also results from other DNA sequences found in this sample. The CDR3 DNA sequence: TGTGCCAGTATCATCAAGCAGGGGACGGCCTACGAGCAGTACTTC. Residues: CASIIKQGTAYEQYF. The V and J genes are TRBV9 and TRBJ2-7; perhaps TRBD1 as D (6 bases). Germline values: CDR1 SGDLS, CDR2 YYNGEE. Trimming left V 8 bases short and J 2 bases short, with 20 bases between. The CDR3 has 15 residues.

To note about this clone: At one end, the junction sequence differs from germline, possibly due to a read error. CDR3 sequence: CASSRQEIYGYTF. The CDR3 nucleotides read TGTGCCAGCAGCCGACAGGAGATCTATGGCTACACCTTC. The chain recombines TRBV5-1 with TRBJ1-2; a possible D gene is TRBD1 (6 bases). This CDR3 is built from 13 residues. CDR1 is SGHRS, CDR2 YFSETQ, per germline.

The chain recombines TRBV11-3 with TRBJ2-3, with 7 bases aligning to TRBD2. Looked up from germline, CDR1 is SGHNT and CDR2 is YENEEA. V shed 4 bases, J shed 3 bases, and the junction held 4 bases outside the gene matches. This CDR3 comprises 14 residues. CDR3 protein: CASSSLGGTDTQYF. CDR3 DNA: TGTGCCAGCAGCTCTCTCGGGGGGACAGATACGCAGTATTTT.

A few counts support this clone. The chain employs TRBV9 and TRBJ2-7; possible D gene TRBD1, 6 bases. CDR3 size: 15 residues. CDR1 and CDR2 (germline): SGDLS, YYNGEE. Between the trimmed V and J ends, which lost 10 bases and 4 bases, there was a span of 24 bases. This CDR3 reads CAFCFKQGTAYEQYF. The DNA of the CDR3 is TGTGCCTTTTGTTTCAAGCAGGGGACGGCATACGAGCAGTACTTC.

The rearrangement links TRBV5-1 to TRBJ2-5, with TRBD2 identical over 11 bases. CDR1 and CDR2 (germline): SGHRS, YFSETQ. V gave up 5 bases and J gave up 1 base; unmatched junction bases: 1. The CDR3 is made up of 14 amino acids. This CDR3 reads CASRLAGVQETQYF. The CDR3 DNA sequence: TGCGCCAGCAGACTAGCGGGGGTCCAAGAGACCCAGTACTTC.

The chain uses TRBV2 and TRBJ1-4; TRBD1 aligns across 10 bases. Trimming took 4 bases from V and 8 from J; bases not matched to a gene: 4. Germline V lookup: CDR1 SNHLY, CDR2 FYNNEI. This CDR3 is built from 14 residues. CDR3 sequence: CASSGGTGEEKLFF. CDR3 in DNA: TGTGCCAGCAGTGGCGGGACAGGGGAGGAAAAACTGTTTTTT.

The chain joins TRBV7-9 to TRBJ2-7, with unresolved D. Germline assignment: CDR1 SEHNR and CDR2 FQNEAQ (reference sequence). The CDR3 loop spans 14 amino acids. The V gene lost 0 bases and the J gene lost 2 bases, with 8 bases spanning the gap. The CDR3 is CASSLAQAPYEQYF. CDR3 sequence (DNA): TGTGCCAGCAGCTTAGCCCAGGCTCCCTACGAGCAGTACTTC.

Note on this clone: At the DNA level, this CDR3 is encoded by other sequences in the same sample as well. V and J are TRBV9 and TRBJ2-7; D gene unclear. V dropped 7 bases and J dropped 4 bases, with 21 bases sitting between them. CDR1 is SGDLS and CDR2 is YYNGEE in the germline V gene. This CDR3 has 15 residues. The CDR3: CASCFRQKTAYEQYF. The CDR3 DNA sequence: TGTGCCAGCTGTTTCAGGCAGAAGACGGCATACGAGCAGTACTTC. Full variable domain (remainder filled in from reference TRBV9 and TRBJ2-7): DSGVTQTPKHLITATGQRVTLRCSPRSGDLSVYWYQQSLDQGLQFLIQYYNGEERAKGNILERFSAQQFPDLHSELNLSSLELGDSALYFCASCFRQKTAYEQYFGPGTRLTVT.

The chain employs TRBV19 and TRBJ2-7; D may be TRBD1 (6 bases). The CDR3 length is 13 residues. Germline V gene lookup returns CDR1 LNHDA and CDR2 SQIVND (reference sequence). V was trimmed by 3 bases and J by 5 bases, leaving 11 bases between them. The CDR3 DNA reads TGTGCCAGTAGTATGAGGGGGTTCGACGAGCAGTACTTC. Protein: CASSMRGFDEQYF.

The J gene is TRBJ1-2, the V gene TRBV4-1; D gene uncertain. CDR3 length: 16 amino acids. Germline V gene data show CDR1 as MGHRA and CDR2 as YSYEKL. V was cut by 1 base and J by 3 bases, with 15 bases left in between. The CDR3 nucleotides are TGCGCCAGCAGCCAAGGTGGAGCGGCGACGGACTATGGCTACACCTTC. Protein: CASSQGGAATDYGYTF.

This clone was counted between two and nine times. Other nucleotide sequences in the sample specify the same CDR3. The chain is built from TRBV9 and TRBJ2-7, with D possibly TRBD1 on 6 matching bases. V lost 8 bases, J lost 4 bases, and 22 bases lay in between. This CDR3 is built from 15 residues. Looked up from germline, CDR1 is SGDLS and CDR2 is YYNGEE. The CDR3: CASIIKQGTAYEQYF. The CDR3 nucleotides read TGTGCCAGTATTATCAAGCAGGGGACGGCATACGAGCAGTACTTC.

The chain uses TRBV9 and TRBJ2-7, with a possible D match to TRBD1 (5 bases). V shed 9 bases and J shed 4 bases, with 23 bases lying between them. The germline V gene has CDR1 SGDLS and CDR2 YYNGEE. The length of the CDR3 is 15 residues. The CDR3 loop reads CAICFRQRTAYEQYF. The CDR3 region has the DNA TGTGCCATTTGTTTCAGACAGAGGACGGCATACGAGCAGTACTTC.

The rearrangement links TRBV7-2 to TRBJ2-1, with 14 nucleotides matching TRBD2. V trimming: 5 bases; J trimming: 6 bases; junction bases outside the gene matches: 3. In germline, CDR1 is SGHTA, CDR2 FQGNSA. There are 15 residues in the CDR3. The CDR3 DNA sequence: TGTGCCAGCAGCCTTGGACTAGCGGGGGGCAATGAGCAGTTCTTC. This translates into CASSLGLAGGNEQFF.

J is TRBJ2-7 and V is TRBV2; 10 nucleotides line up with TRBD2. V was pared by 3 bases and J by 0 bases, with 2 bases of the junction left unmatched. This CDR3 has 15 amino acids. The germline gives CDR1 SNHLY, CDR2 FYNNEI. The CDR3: CASSEGLATSYEQYF. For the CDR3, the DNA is TGTGCCAGCAGTGAGGGACTAGCGACCTCCTACGAGCAGTACTTC. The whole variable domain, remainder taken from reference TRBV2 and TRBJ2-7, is EPEVTQTPSHQVTQMGQEVILRCVPISNHLYFYWYRQILGQKVEFLVSFYNNEISEKSEIFDDQFSVERPDGSNFTLKIRSTKLEDSAMYFCASSEGLATSYEQYFGPGTRLTVT.

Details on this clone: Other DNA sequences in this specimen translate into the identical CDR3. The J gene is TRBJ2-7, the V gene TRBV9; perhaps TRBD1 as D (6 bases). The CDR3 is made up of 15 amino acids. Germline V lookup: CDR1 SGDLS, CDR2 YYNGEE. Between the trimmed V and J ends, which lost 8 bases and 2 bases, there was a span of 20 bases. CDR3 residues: CASCFKQGTAYEQYF. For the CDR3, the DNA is TGTGCCAGTTGTTTCAAGCAGGGGACGGCCTACGAGCAGTACTTC.

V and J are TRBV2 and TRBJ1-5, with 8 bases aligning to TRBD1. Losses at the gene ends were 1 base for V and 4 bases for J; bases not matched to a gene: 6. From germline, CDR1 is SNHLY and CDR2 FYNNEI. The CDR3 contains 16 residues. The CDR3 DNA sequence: TGTGCCAGCAGTGAAGATCGCAGGGGGCTGAATCAGCCCCAGCATTTT. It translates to CASSEDRRGLNQPQHF. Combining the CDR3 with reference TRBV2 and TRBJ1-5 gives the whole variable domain EPEVTQTPSHQVTQMGQEVILRCVPISNHLYFYWYRQILGQKVEFLVSFYNNEISEKSEIFDDQFSVERPDGSNFTLKIRSTKLEDSAMYFCASSEDRRGLNQPQHFGDGTRLSIL.

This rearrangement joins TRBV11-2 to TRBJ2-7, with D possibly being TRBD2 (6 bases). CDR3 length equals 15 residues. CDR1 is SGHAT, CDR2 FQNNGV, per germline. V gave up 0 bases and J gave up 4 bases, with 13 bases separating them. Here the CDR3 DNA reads TGTGCCAGCAGCTTAGATCTTAGCGGATATTACGAGCAGTACTTC. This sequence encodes CASSLDLSGYYEQYF.

This CDR3 reads CASSQRMQGGTDTQYF. CDR3 coding DNA: TGCGCCAGCAGCCAAAGAATGCAGGGGGGTACAGATACGCAGTATTTT. The rearrangement joins TRBV4-1 to TRBJ2-3, with D tentatively TRBD1 (7 bases). This CDR3 spans 16 amino acids. Looked up from germline, CDR1 is MGHRA and CDR2 is YSYEKL. With 2 bases removed from V and 3 bases from J, the gap between germline ends came to 15 bases.

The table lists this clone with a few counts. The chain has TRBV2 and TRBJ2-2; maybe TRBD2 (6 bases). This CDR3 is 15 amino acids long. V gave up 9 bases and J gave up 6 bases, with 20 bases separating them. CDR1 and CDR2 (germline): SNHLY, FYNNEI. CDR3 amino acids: CASEVVREPAGELFF. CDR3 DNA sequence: TGTGCCAGTGAAGTGGTCCGGGAGCCCGCCGGGGAGCTGTTTTTT.

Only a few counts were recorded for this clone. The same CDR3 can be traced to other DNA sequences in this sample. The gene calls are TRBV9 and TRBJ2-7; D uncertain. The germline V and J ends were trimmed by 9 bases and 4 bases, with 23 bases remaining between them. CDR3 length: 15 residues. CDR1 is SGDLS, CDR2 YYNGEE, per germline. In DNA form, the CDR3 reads TGTGCCATCTGTTTCAAACAGAAGACGGCATACGAGCAGTACTTC. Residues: CAICFKQKTAYEQYF.

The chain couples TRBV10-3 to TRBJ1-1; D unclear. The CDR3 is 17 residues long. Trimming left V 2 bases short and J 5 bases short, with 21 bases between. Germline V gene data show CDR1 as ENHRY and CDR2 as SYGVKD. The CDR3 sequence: CAISEVPGLGDWTEAFF. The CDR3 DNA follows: TGTGCCATCAGTGAGGTGCCGGGTTTGGGAGATTGGACTGAAGCTTTCTTT.

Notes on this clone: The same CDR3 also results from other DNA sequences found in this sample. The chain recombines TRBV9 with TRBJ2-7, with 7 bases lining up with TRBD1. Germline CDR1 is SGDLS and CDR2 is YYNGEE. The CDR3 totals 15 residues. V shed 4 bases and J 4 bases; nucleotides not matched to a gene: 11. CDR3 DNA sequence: TGTGCCAGCAGCATCGAACAGGGGACGGCATACGAGCAGTACTTC. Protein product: CASSIEQGTAYEQYF.

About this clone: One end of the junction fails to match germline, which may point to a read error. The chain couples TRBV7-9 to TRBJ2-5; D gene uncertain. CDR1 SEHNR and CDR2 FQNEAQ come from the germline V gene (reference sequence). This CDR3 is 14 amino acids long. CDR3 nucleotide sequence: TGTGCCAGCAGCTACAATGCAGTCCAAGAGGCCCAGTACTTC. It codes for CASSYNAVQEAQYF.

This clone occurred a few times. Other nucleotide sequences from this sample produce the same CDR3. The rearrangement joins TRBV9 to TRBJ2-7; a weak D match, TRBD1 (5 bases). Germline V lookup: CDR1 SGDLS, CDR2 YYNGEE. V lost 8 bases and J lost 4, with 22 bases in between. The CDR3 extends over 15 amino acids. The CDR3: CASSIEQETAYEQYF. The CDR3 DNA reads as TGTGCCAGTAGTATCGAACAGGAGACGGCATACGAGCAGTACTTC. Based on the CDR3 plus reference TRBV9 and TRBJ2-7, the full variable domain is DSGVTQTPKHLITATGQRVTLRCSPRSGDLSVYWYQQSLDQGLQFLIQYYNGEERAKGNILERFSAQQFPDLHSELNLSSLELGDSALYFCASSIEQETAYEQYFGPGTRLTVT.